The following is a TCR beta chain sequence with its context. Its cognate antigen is unknown. V was pared by 2 bases and J by 5 bases, with 8 bases of the junction left unmatched. Per the germline V gene, CDR1 is MGHRA and CDR2 is YSYEKL. This CDR3 comprises 16 residues. The sample originates from a study of T cell repertoires in cytomegalovirus infection. Turning to the study itself: Matching HLA type, along with CMV infection, was indicated by public TCR beta signatures.

TCRdb re-derived calls from the reads in MiXCR, one entry per CDR3 protein. The sample includes over 250,000 distinct CDR3 sequences, less than 25% of them seen just once. The chain carries TRBV4-1 and TRBJ1-3, with 8 bases fitting TRBD1. This TCR derives from a human donor in good health (CMV status not recorded). Some clones in this sample may be carry-over from other donors' samples. The sequenced sample was cultured PBMCs, obtained from culture after CMV antigen stimulation. This chain's CDR3 is CASSQPRTGLRNTIYF. The CDR3 DNA is TGCGCCAGCAGCCAACCTCGGACAGGGCTAAGAAACACCATATATTTT.